Listed here are 9 T cell receptor beta chains from one sample, sequenced in a study of control samples from healthy donors and cancer patients. Generated by immunoSEQ multiplex PCR, the TCRdb table keeps only in-frame clones and is missing some. The table has about 69,000 clones, approximately 89% seen once. The sample consisted of PBMCs. The receptors stem from a man in his 60s with colorectal cancer.

The gene calls are TRBV3-1 (or the pseudogene TRBV3-2) and TRBJ1-2, with 9 bases aligning to TRBD1. This CDR3 is built from 15 residues. The V segment lost 7 bases and the J segment 6 bases; nucleotides outside the gene matches: 12. Germline-derived CDR1 and CDR2 are LGHDT and YNNKEL (reference sequence). The CDR3 is CASKWAGTGSDGYTF. The CDR3 region has the DNA TGTGCCAGCAAGTGGGCCGGGACAGGGTCGGATGGCTACACCTTC.

V usage is TRBV7-9 and J usage is TRBJ1-4; TRBD1 might be the D (6 bases). The germline V gene has CDR1 SEHNR and CDR2 FQNEAQ (reference sequence). Trimming shortened V by 0 bases and J by 3 bases, and 11 bases separated the two germline ends. The CDR3 is made up of 16 amino acids. CDR3 nucleotide sequence: TGTGCCAGCAGCTTAGCCCGGGGGGGCCCTAATGAAAAACTGTTTTTT. Translating it yields CASSLARGGPNEKLFF.

V is TRBV7-2 and J is TRBJ2-1; 8 nucleotides line up with TRBD1. From germline, CDR1 is SGHTA and CDR2 FQGNSA. The V and J ends lost 5 bases and 3 bases, in that order; junction bases with no gene match: 6. CDR3 length equals 15 residues. CDR3 in amino acids: CASSPRTGSYNEQFF. The CDR3 DNA reads as TGTGCCAGCAGCCCTAGGACAGGGAGCTACAATGAGCAGTTCTTC.

The chain employs TRBV7-2 and TRBJ1-6; 8 bases map to TRBD1. There are 15 residues in the CDR3. Germline V gives CDR1 SGHTA, CDR2 FQGNSA. Trimming at V came to 2 bases and at J to 8 bases, leaving 5 bases not matched to a gene. This chain's CDR3 is CASSLNGRGHSPLHF. The CDR3 DNA reads as TGTGCCAGCAGCTTAAATGGCAGGGGGCATTCACCCCTCCACTTT.

A single count supports this clone. This chain uses TRBV19 with TRBJ1-5, with 8 bases fitting TRBD1. The CDR3 length is 16 residues. After removal of 4 bases from V and 4 bases from J, the junction contained 9 bases not matched to a gene. The germline V gene has CDR1 LNHDA and CDR2 SQIVND (reference sequence). In nucleotides, the CDR3 is TGTGCCAGTAGTACAGCAGGGGGCCTACTAAATCAGCCCCAGCATTTT. Residues: CASSTAGGLLNQPQHF.

CDR3: CASSLGGVANSPLHF. In nucleotides, the CDR3 is TGTGCCAGCAGCTTGGGGGGGGTTGCTAATTCACCCCTCCACTTT. The chain is built from TRBV5-6 and TRBJ1-6; possible D gene TRBD1, 5 bases. The CDR3 loop spans 15 amino acids. Trimming pared 0 bases from V and 6 bases from J, leaving 10 bases between. Germline-derived CDR1 and CDR2 are SGHDT and YYEEEE.

This chain links TRBV19 with TRBJ1-2; tentative D call: TRBD1 (6 bases). Trimming removed 5 bases at V and 5 bases at J, with 12 bases between. CDR1 LNHDA and CDR2 SQIVND come from the germline V gene (reference sequence). The CDR3 contains 13 residues. The CDR3 spells CASSPGTPYGYTF. CDR3 sequence (DNA): TGTGCCAGTAGTCCTGGGACACCGTATGGCTACACCTTC. The full variable domain, in which reference TRBV19 and TRBJ1-2 provide the parts outside the CDR3, is DGGITQSPKYLFRKEGQNVTLSCEQNLNHDAMYWYRQDPGQGLRLIYYSQIVNDFQKGDIAEGYSVSREKKESFPLTVTSAQKNPTAFYLCASSPGTPYGYTFGSGTRLTVV.

This chain joins TRBV19 and TRBJ2-1, with D possibly TRBD1 on 5 matching bases. The CDR3 extends over 14 amino acids. Trimming cost V 3 bases and J 6 bases, with 12 bases left between them. Germline CDR1 LNHDA, CDR2 SQIVND (reference sequence). The CDR3 spells CASSIYGQPNEQFF. Here the CDR3 DNA reads TGTGCCAGTAGTATTTATGGACAACCCAATGAGCAGTTCTTC.

The genes are TRBV2 and TRBJ1-6; 7 nucleotides match TRBD1. Per the germline V gene, CDR1 is SNHLY and CDR2 is FYNNEI. V was pared by 6 bases and J by 9 bases, with 11 bases of the junction left unmatched. The CDR3 has 15 residues. DNA of the CDR3: TGTGCCAGCAGCGAATTCGGGACAGTAACTTCACCCCTCCACTTT. Translating gives CASSEFGTVTSPLHF.